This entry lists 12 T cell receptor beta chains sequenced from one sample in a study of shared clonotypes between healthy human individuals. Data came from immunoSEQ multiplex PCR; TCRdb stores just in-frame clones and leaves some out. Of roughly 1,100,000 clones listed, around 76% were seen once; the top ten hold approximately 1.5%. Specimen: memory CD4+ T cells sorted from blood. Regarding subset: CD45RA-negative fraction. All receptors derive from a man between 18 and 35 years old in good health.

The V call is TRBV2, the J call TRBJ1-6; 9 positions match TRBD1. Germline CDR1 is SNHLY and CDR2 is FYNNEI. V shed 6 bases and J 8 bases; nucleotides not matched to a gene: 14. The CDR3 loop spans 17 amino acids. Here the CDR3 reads CASSSGGQGIYYSPLHF. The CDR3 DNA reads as TGTGCCAGCAGCTCCGGGGGACAGGGAATATATTATTCACCCCTCCACTTT.

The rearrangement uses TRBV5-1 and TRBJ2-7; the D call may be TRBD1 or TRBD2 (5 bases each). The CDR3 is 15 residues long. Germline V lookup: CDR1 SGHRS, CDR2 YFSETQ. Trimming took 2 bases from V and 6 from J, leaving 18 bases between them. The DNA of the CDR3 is TGCGCCAGCAGCTTTGGGGACGCCCTCCCCGCCGAGCAGTACTTC. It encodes CASSFGDALPAEQYF. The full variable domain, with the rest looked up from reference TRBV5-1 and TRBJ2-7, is KAGVTQTPRYLIKTRGQQVTLSCSPISGHRSVSWYQQTPGQGLQFLFEYFSETQRNKGNFPGRFSGRQFSNSRSEMNVSTLELGDSALYLCASSFGDALPAEQYFGPGTRLTVT.

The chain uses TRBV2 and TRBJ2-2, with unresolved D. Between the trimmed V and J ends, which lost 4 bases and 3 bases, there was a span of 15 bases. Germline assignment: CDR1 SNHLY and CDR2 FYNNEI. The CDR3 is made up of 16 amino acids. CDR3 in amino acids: CASSVRQAWDTGELFF. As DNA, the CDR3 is TGTGCCAGCAGTGTAAGGCAAGCGTGGGACACCGGGGAGCTGTTTTTT.

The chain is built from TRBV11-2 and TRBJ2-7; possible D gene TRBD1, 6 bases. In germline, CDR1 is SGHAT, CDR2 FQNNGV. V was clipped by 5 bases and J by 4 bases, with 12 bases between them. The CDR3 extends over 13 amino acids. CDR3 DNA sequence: TGTGCCAGCAGCGAACAGGGTCGGTACGAGCAGTACTTC. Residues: CASSEQGRYEQYF.

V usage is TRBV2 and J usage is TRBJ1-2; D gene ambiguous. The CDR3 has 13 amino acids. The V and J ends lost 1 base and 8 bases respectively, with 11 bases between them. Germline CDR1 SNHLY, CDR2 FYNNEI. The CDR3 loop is CASSEERGGGYTF. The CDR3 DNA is TGTGCCAGCAGTGAAGAGCGGGGTGGGGGCTACACCTTC.

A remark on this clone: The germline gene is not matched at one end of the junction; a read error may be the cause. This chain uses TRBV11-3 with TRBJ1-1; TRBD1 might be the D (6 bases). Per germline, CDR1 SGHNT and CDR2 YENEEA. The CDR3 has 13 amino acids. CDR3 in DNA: TGTGCCAGCAGGTTAGGAGGGGGCACTGAAGCTTTCTTT. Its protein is CASRLGGGTEAFF.

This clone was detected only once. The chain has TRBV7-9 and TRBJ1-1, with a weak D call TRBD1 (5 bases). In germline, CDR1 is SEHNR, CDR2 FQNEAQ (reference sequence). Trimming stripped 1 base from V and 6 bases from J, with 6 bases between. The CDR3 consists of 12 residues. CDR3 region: CASSLEGAEAFF. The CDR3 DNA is TGTGCCAGCAGCTTAGAAGGGGCTGAAGCTTTCTTT.

The CDR3 region is CASSTGMGEQFF. CDR3 nucleotide sequence: TGCGCCAGCAGTACAGGGATGGGTGAGCAGTTCTTC. The chain carries TRBV10-2 and TRBJ2-1; possible D gene TRBD1, 6 bases. V gave up 5 bases and J gave up 9 bases, with 11 bases separating them. This CDR3 is 12 amino acids long. The germline CDR1 and CDR2 sequences are WSHSY and SAAADI.

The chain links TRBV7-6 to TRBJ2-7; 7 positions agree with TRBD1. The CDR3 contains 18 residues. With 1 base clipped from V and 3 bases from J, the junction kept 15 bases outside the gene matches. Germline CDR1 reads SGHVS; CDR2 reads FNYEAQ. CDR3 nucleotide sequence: TGTGCCAGCAGCTTAGTAAGAGGACCGGGACAGCGAGACTACGAGCAGTACTTC. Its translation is CASSLVRGPGQRDYEQYF.

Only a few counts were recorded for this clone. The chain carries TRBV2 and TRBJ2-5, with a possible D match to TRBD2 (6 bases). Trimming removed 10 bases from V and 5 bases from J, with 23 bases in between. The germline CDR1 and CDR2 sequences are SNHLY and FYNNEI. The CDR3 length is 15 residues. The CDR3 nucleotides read TGTGCCACCAAACAGGAATGGGGGGAGAGGGAGACCCAGTACTTC. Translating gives CATKQEWGERETQYF.

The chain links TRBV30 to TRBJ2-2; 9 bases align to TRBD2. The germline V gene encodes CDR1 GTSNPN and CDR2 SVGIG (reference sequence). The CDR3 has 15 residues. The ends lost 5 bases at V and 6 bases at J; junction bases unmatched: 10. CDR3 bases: TGTGCCTGGGGGACCGGGACTAGCTTCGCCGGGGAGCTGTTTTTT. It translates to CAWGTGTSFAGELFF. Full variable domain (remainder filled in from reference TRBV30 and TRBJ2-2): SQTIHQWPATLVQPVGSPLSLECTVEGTSNPNLYWYRQAAGRGLQLLFYSVGIGQISSEVPQNLSASRPQDRQFILSSKKLLLSDSGFYLCAWGTGTSFAGELFFGEGSRLTVL.

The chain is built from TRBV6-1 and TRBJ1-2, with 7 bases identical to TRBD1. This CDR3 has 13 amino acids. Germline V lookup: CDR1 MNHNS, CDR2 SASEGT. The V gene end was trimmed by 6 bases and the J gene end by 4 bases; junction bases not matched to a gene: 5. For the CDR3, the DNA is TGTGCCAGCAGCCGAACAGGGGTCTATGGCTACACCTTC. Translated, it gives CASSRTGVYGYTF.